Listed below are T cell receptor beta chains from one sample, sequenced in a study of blood T cells in healthy people across ages. TCRdb called the 5' RACE reads again in MiXCR, with one record for every CDR3 protein. The table shows about 720,000 distinct CDR3 sequences, with 22% occurring only once. The sequenced material came from blood. Receptors were obtained from a man between 70 and 80 years old in good health. Both conserved end residues are part of each CDR3. The D gene is left open where the match is weak. Clone sizes are given selectively: once, few, many, or a class where the clone is expanded.

TRBD2	-	TRBV28	TRBJ2-7	CATQGLALASYEQYF	TGTGCCACCCAGGGACTAGCGCTCGCATCCTACGAGCAGTACTTC
-	-	TRBV3-1	TRBJ2-1	CASSHSGEQFF	TGTGCCAGCAGCCACAGTGGTGAGCAGTTCTTC
-	-	TRBV20-1	TRBJ2-4	CSARDWNKNIQYF	TGCAGTGCTAGAGATTGGAACAAAAACATTCAGTACTTC
TRBD2	many	TRBV6-1	TRBJ2-5	CASRPLGLAGERTQETQYF	TGTGCCAGCAGGCCTCTGGGACTAGCGGGGGAGCGTACCCAAGAGACCCAGTACTTC
-	-	TRBV29-1	TRBJ2-5	CSVMYGQTQETQYF	TGCAGCGTTATGTATGGACAGACCCAGGAGACCCAGTACTTC
TRBD1	-	TRBV5-1	TRBJ1-2	CASSQSTGDYGYTF	TGCGCCAGCAGCCAATCGACAGGGGACTATGGCTACACCTTC
-	-	TRBV2	TRBJ1-5	CASSDSYNQPQHF	TGTGCCAGCAGCGACAGTTACAATCAGCCCCAGCATTTT
-	few	TRBV7-2	TRBJ2-1	CASSFNDGNEQFF	TGTGCCAGCAGCTTCAACGACGGGAATGAGCAGTTCTTC
-	-	TRBV27	TRBJ1-2	CATHRDRSLTGGYTF	TGTGCCACACACCGGGACCGGTCGCTAACTGGTGGCTACACCTTC
TRBD2	-	TRBV28	TRBJ2-5	CASHKGLAGETQYF	TGTGCCAGTCATAAGGGACTAGCCGGGGAGACCCAGTACTTC